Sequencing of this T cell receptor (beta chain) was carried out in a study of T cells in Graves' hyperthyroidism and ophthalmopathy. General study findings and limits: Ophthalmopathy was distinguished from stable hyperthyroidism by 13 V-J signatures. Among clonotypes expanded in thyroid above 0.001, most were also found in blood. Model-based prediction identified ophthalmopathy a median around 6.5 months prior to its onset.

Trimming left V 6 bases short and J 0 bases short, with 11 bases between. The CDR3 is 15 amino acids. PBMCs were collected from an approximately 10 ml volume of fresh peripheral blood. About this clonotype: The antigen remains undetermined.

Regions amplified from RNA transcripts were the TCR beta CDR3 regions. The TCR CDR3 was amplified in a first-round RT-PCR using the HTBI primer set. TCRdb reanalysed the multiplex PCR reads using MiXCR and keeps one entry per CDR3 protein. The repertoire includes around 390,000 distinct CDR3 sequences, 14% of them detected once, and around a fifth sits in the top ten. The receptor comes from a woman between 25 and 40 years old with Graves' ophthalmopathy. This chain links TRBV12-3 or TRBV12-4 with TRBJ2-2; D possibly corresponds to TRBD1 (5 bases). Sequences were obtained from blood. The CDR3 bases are TGTGCCAGCAGCCGAGGACATCCGAACACCGGGGAGCTGTTTTTT. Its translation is CASSRGHPNTGELFF.